Here is one T cell receptor (beta chain) with its context. This record belongs to a study of blood T cell repertoires in COVID-19. Study overall: Samples of COVID-19 (acute and convalescent) were obtained from the United States, Italy and Spain. PBMCs, B-cell-depleted T cells, or T cells provided the cDNA or gDNA that made up the material.

How the authors handled the data: Estimated nucleated cell counts came from reference gene primer amplification. Produced via immunoSEQ multiplex PCR; TCRdb's table is partial and in-frame only. From that table come the V and J calls and clone size; the DNA was used to work out D and trimming. Of about 59,000 clones in the sample, 80% were seen once. Trimming removed 6 bases from V and 1 base from J; junction bases left unmatched: 15. In germline, CDR1 is SNHLY, CDR2 FYNNEI. The CDR3 has 18 residues. Sequencing was performed on peripheral blood. The chain joins TRBV2 to TRBJ1-5, with 7 bases aligning to TRBD1. The TCR was taken from a man between 60 and 75 years old with acute or convalescent COVID-19. CDR3 coding DNA: TGTGCCAGCAGCCGGGACAGCCCCGTGGGCCTGAGCAATCAGCCCCAGCATTTT. Its translation is CASSRDSPVGLSNQPQHF.